Listed below are T cell receptor beta chains from one sample, sequenced in a study of T cell repertoires in cytomegalovirus infection. TCRdb reprocessed the reads with MiXCR, giving one entry per CDR3 protein. Of 640,000 or so distinct CDR3 sequences listed, approximately 33% are singletons. These receptors' targets are unknown. The sequencing here drew on cultured PBMCs, taken from culture after CMV antigen stimulation. These receptors all come from a human donor in good health (CMV status not recorded). Some clones in this sample may be carry-over from other donors' samples. Both conserved end residues are trimmed from each CDR3. Rows may omit the clone size; those that give it use once, few, many or a size class.

>TRBV12-5|TRBJ2-5|-
ASGLVADGVARGETQY
>TRBV19|TRBJ1-1|-
ASMGWTGKGAEAF
>TRBV7-2|TRBJ2-1|many
ASSLDRYNEQF
>TRBV5-1|TRBJ2-1|few
ASSLGGPKGSYNEQF
>TRBV7-2|TRBJ2-1|few
ASSLGGSVHNEQF
>TRBV6-2/TRBV6-3|TRBJ2-3|-
ASSTLALQDTQY
>TRBV19|TRBJ2-1|-
ASQTGGWGRNEQF
>TRBV6-2/TRBV6-3|TRBJ2-3|-
ASSIRVATQY
>TRBV7-3|TRBJ2-1|-
ASSSASGGPAFYNEQF
>TRBV6-2/TRBV6-3|TRBJ2-7|few
ASSYPNPEQY
>TRBV7-9|TRBJ2-3|-
ASSFRGRGSTDTQY
>TRBV20-1|TRBJ1-5|few
SARTTVFQPQH
>TRBV7-2|TRBJ2-5|-
ASSLLAGGGGSQY
>TRBV24-1|TRBJ2-2|-
ATQEGMNTGELF
>TRBV4-1|TRBJ2-2|-
ASSQVGSGRELF
>TRBV28|TRBJ1-1|-
ASSFSGRRNTEAF
>TRBV28|TRBJ2-1|-
ASRSLGGASYNEQF
>TRBV25-1|TRBJ1-1|few
ASSGQGANTEAF